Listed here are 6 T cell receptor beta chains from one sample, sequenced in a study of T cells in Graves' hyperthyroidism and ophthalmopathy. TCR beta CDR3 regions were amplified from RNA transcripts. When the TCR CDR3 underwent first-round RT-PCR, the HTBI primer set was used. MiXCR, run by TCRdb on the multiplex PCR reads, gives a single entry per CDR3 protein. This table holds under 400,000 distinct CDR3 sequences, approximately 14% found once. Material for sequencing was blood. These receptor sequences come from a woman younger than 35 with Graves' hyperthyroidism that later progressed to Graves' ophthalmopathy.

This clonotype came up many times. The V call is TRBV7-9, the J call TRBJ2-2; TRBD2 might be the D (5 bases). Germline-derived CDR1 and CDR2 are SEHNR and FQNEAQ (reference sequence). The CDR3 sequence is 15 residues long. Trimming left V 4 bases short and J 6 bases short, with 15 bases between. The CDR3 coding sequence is TGTGCCAGCAGCTCGACGACCCCGAGGGCCGGGGAGCTGTTTTTT. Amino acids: CASSSTTPRAGELFF.

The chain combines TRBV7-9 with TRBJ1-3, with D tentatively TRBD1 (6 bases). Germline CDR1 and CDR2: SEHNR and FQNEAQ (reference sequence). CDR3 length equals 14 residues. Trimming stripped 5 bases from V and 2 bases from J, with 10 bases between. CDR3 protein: CASSAGGAGNTIYF. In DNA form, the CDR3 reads TGTGCCAGCAGCGCGGGGGGCGCTGGAAACACCATATATTTT.

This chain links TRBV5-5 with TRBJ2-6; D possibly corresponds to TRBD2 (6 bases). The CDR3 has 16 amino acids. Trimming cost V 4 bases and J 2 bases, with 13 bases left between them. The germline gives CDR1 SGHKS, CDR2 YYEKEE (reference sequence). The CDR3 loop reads CASSLGGGAGANVLTF. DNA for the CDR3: TGTGCCAGCAGCCTGGGTGGAGGGGCTGGGGCCAACGTCCTGACTTTC.

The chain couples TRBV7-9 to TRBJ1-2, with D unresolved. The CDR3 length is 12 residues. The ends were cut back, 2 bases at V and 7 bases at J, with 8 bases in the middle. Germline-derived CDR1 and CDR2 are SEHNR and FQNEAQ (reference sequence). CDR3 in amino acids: CASSLNGRGYTF. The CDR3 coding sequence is TGTGCCAGCAGCTTAAACGGGCGTGGCTACACCTTC.

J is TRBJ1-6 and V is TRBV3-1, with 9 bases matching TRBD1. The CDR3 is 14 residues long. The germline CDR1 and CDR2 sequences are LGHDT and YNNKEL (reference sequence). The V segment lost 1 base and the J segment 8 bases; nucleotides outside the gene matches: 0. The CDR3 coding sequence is TGTGCCAGCAGCCAAGGACAGGGGGATTCACCCCTCCACTTT. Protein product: CASSQGQGDSPLHF.

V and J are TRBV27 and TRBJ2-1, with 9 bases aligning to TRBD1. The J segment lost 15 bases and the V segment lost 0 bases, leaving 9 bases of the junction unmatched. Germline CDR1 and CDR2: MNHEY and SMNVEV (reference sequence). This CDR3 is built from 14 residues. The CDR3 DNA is TGTGCCAGCAGTTTATCCCCCTCCGGGACAGGGTGGTTCTTC. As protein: CASSLSPSGTGWFF.